This entry lists 15 T cell receptor beta chains sequenced from one sample in a study of T cells in women clearing cervical HPV infection. Clones were read by immunoSEQ multiplex PCR, and TCRdb kept only the in-frame ones, dropping some. The listing records tens of thousands of clones. The specimen sequenced was blood buffy coat. The receptors come from a woman between 18 and 75 years old with a cervical HPV16 infection that either progressed to CIN3+ or cleared (not recorded which).

Details on this clone: The missing CDR3 end, 3 residues past where the read stops, is filled in from the germline J gene. The rearrangement links TRBV20-1 to TRBJ1-2; D not certain. CDR1 and CDR2 (germline): DFQATT, SNEGSKA (reference sequence). The CDR3 spans 15 residues. V lost 0 bases and J 7 bases, leaving 18 bases between the germline ends. The CDR3: CSARDTGIVMGGYTF. Incomplete CDR3 DNA: TGCAGTGCTAGAGATACGGGTATTGTGATGGGTGGC.

Comments on this clone: Read data end 3 residues before the CDR3 end; the end is taken from the germline J gene. The chain employs TRBV19 and TRBJ2-2; 7 bases map to TRBD1. The CDR3 is 16 amino acids. Looked up from germline, CDR1 is LNHDA and CDR2 is SQIVND (reference sequence). With 7 bases clipped from V and 3 bases from J, the junction kept 11 bases outside the gene matches. The CDR3 bases that were read are TGTGCCAGTATACCCGGGACAGAAAAACACACCGGGGAG. The encoded protein is CASIPGTEKHTGE. The complete CDR3 reads CASIPGTEKHTGELFF.

To note about this clone: The read falls 3 residues short of the CDR3 end, and the missing part is taken from the germline J gene. The chain links TRBV10-3 to TRBJ2-1; 8 bases fit TRBD2. The length of the CDR3 is 14 residues. Germline CDR1 is ENHRY and CDR2 is SYGVKD. V shed 3 bases and J 5 bases; nucleotides not matched to a gene: 3. The DNA read from the CDR3 is TGTGCCATCAGTGAAGGGACTAGTGACAATGAG. This sequence encodes CAISEGTSDNE. The complete CDR3 sequence is CAISEGTSDNEQFF.

With respect to this clone: The observed sequence ends 3 residues before the CDR3 terminus, with the missing tail filled in from the germline J gene. The rearrangement joins TRBV6-2 or TRBV6-3 to TRBJ2-1, with D unresolved. The length of the CDR3 is 15 residues. V was cut by 4 bases and J by 3 bases, with 13 bases left in between. The V gene's germline CDR1 is MNHEY and CDR2 SVGEGT. CDR3 sequence: CASSFRNRRYNEQFF. Incomplete CDR3 DNA: TGTGCCAGCAGTTTCCGCAACAGACGCTACAATGAG.

Worth noting for this clone: From the germline J gene comes the end of the CDR3, since the read stops 3 residues before it. The chain joins TRBV19 to TRBJ2-5; D possibly corresponds to TRBD2 (5 bases). CDR1 LNHDA and CDR2 SQIVND come from the germline V gene (reference sequence). The CDR3 totals 13 residues. V lost 1 base, J lost 3 bases, and 6 bases lay in between. CDR3 loop: CASSIGREETQYF. Incomplete CDR3 DNA: TGTGCCAGTAGTATAGGGCGGGAAGAGACC.

Notes on this clone: The missing CDR3 end, 3 residues past where the read stops, is filled in from the germline J gene. V gene TRBV28 combines with J gene TRBJ1-1; 9 nucleotides line up with TRBD1. Trimming cost V 6 bases and J 3 bases; bases outside gene matches: 8. CDR3 length equals 15 residues. Germline V gene data show CDR1 as MDHEN and CDR2 as SYDVKM. The CDR3 DNA, read in part, is TGTGCCAGCAGCCGACGGGACAGGGAGTACACTGAA. Translated, it gives CASSRRDREYTE. In full, the CDR3 is CASSRRDREYTEAFF.

As to this clone: The CDR3 end falls 3 residues outside the read, so it is completed with the germline J gene. This sequence joins TRBV9 and TRBJ2-3; TRBD2 matches 9 bases. The V and J ends lost 0 bases and 3 bases, in that order; junction bases with no gene match: 8. CDR3 size: 17 residues. CDR1 is SGDLS and CDR2 is YYNGEE in the germline V gene. The CDR3 loop reads CASSVGLAGVHTDTQYF. The covered CDR3 bases are TGTGCCAGCAGCGTAGGGTTAGCGGGAGTTCATACAGATACG.

This clone shows up as medium-sized by frequency. The read ends 3 residues before the CDR3 terminus; that terminus is restored from the germline J gene. The chain uses TRBV4-2 and TRBJ1-5; a possible D gene is TRBD1 (5 bases). This CDR3 region has 20 residues. Germline V gives CDR1 LGHNA, CDR2 YNFKEQ. V was trimmed by 4 bases and J by 0 bases, leaving 25 bases between them. The chain's CDR3 is CASSPDVREPPPYSNQPQHF. CDR3 bases read: TGTGCCAGCAGCCCGGACGTCAGGGAACCCCCGCCTTATAGCAATCAGCCC.

CDR3 bases read: TGCAGTGCTAGAGGAGGTAGCGGAGGGGTATTAACAGATACG. Translating gives CSARGGSGGVLTDT. The whole CDR3 region reads CSARGGSGGVLTDTQYF. The chain carries TRBV20-1 and TRBJ2-3; TRBD2 is a possible D gene (6 bases). The CDR3 end lies 3 residues beyond the end of the read and is filled in from the germline J gene. Trimming left V 1 base short and J 3 bases short, with 20 bases between. The CDR3 spans 17 residues. CDR1 is DFQATT and CDR2 is SNEGSKA in the germline V gene (reference sequence).

A word on this clone: Coverage ceases 3 residues before the CDR3 finishes, and the germline J gene fills in the end. The V call is TRBV29-1, the J call TRBJ1-1; D may be TRBD1 (6 bases). Trimming left V 6 bases short and J 7 bases short, with 15 bases between. Germline V gene sequence: CDR1 SQVTM, CDR2 ANQGSEA. The CDR3 sequence is 12 residues long. The CDR3 bases that were read are TGCAGCGTCTACGGAGGGGGGGATGAA. Amino acids: CSVYGGGDE. In full, the CDR3 is CSVYGGGDEAFF.

Comment on this clone: Read data end 3 residues before the CDR3 end; the end is taken from the germline J gene. The chain employs TRBV2 and TRBJ1-2, with D perhaps TRBD1 (5 bases). Trimming cost V 8 bases and J 0 bases, with 22 bases left between them. This CDR3 has 17 amino acids. Germline-derived CDR1 and CDR2 are SNHLY and FYNNEI. The CDR3 sequence is CASPTGGGRIPNYGYTF. CDR3 bases read: TGTGCCAGCCCCACCGGGGGGGGGAGGATCCCTAACTATGGC.

Concerning this clone itself: The read halts 3 residues ahead of the CDR3 end, with the missing end drawn from the germline J gene. The chain recombines TRBV7-8 with TRBJ1-6, with TRBD1 as a possible D gene (5 bases). The CDR3 totals 14 residues. V lost 5 bases, J lost 4 bases, and 9 bases lay in between. In germline, CDR1 is SGHVS, CDR2 FQNEAQ. The CDR3 bases that were read are TGTGCCAGCAGCCAGGGATTATATAATTCACCC. Translating gives CASSQGLYNSP. The complete CDR3 protein is CASSQGLYNSPLHF.

On this clone: With the read ending 3 residues before the CDR3 end, the germline J gene is used to fill in that end. This chain uses TRBV5-5 with TRBJ1-1; the D gene is possibly TRBD1 (6 bases). Germline V gene sequence: CDR1 SGHKS, CDR2 YYEKEE (reference sequence). Trimming pared 0 bases from V and 4 bases from J, leaving 13 bases between. This CDR3 is 15 amino acids long. The CDR3 protein is CASSLGYRVSTEAFF. The CDR3 DNA, read in part, is TGTGCCAGCAGCTTGGGGTACAGGGTGAGCACTGAA.

Notes on this clone: The read ends 3 residues before the CDR3 terminus; that terminus is restored from the germline J gene. This rearrangement joins TRBV7-9 to TRBJ1-2; D gene uncertain. Germline CDR1 SEHNR, CDR2 FQNEAQ (reference sequence). The V and J ends lost 5 bases and 6 bases respectively, with 16 bases between them. This CDR3 is 14 amino acids long. The sequenced CDR3 bases are TGTGCCAGCAGCCTCGCGATCCCCATTGATGGC. Its protein product is CASSLAIPIDG. The full CDR3 protein is CASSLAIPIDGYTF. Full variable domain (remainder filled in from reference TRBV7-9 and TRBJ1-2): DTGVSQNPRHKITKRGQNVTFRCDPISEHNRLYWYRQTLGQGPEFLTYFQNEAQLEKSRLLSDRFSAERPKGSFSTLEIQRTEQGDSAMYLCASSLAIPIDGYTFGSGTRLTVV.

With regard to this clone: The read ends 3 residues before the CDR3 terminus; that terminus is restored from the germline J gene. The chain uses TRBV29-1 and TRBJ1-1, with 10 bases matching TRBD1. V lost 5 bases to trimming and J lost 3 bases; unmatched junction nucleotides: 3. CDR3 length: 13 residues. CDR1 is SQVTM, CDR2 ANQGSEA, per germline. The CDR3: CSVRTGGYTEAFF. The DNA read from the CDR3 is TGCAGCGTTCGGACAGGGGGATACACTGAA.